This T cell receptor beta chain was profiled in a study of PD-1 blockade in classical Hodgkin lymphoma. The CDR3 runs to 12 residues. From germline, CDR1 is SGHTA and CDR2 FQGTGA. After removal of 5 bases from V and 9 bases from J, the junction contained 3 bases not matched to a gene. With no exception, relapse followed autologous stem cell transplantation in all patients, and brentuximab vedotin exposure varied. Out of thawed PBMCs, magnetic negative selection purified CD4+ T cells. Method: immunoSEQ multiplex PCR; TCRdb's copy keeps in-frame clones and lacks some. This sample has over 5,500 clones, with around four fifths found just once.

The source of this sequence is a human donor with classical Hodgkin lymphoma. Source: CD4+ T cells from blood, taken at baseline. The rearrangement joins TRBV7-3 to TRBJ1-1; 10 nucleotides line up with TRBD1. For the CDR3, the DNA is TGTGCCAGCAGCAGGGACAGGGGAAAAGCTTTCTTT. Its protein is CASSRDRGKAFF.